The clone carrying this TCR beta chain was observed once. The target antigen is unknown. TCRdb's table, derived via immunoSEQ multiplex PCR, lists solely in-frame clones and lacks some. The sample shows more than 150,000 clones, almost 95% of them seen only once. The sample originates from a study of T cell responses to AZD1222 COVID-19 vaccine. Regarding the study as a whole: There were mostly white British donors and more females than males, and clonal diversity was possibly underestimated. Only a handful of people who got AZD1222 tested seropositive at baseline.

The receptor was isolated from an adult in good health. The sample was peripheral blood, taken on day 0 of AZD1222 vaccination.

The CDR3 nucleotides are TGTGCCAGCAGCCCAGGGACAGGCGGCTACACCTTC. This translates into CASSPGTGGYTF. The gene calls are TRBV12-3 or TRBV12-4 and TRBJ1-2, with 8 positions matching TRBD1. The CDR3 sequence is 12 residues long. The junction had 5 bases not matched to a gene; V was cut back by 6 bases and J by 8 bases.